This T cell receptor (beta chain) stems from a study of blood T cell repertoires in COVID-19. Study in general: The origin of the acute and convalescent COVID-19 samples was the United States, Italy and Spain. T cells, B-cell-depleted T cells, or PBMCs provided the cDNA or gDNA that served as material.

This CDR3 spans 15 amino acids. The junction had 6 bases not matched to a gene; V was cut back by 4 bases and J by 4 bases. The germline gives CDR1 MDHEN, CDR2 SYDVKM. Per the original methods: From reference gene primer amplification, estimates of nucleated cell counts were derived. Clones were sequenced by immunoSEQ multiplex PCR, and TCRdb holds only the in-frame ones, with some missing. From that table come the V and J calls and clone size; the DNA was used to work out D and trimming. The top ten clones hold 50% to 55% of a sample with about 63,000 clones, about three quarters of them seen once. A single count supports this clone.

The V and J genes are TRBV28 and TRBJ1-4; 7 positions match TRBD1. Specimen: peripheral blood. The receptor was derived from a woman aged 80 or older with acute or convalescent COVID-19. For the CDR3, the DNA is TGTGCCAGCAGTTCACCGGGACAGCATAATGAAAAACTGTTTTTT. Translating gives CASSSPGQHNEKLFF.